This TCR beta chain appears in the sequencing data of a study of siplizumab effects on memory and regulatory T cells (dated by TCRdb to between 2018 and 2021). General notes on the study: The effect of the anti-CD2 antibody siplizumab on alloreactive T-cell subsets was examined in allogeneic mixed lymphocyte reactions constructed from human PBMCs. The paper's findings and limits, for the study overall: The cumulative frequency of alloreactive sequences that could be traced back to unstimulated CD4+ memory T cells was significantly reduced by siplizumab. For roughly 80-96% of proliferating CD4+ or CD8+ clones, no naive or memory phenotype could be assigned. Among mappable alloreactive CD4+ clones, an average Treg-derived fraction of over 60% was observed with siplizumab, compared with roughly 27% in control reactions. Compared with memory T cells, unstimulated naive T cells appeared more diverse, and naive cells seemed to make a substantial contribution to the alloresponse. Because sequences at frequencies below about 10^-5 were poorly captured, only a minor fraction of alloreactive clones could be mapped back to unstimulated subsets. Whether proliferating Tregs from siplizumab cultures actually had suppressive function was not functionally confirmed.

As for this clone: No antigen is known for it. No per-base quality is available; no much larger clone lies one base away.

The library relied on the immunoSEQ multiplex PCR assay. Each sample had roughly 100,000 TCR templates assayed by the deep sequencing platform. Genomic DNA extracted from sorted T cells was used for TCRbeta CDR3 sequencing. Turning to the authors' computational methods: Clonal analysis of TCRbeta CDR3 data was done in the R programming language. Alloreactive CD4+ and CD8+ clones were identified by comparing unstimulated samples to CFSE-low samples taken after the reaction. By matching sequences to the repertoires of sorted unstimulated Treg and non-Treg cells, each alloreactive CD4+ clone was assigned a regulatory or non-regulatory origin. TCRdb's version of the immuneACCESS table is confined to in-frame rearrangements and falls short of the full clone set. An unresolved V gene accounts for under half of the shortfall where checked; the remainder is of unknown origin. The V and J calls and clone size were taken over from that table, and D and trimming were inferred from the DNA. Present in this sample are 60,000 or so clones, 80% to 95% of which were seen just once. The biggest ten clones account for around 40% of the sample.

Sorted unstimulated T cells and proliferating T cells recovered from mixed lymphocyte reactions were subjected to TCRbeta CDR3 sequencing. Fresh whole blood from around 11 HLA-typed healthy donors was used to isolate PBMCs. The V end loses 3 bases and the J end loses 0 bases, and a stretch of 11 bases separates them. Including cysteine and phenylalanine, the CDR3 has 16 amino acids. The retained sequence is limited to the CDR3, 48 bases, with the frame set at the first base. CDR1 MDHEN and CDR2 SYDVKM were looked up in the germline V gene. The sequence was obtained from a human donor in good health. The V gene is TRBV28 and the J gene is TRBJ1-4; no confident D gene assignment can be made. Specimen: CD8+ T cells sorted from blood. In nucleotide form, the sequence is TGTGCCAGCAGTTTCGGGCCAGAAACAACTAATGAAAAACTGTTTTTT. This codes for CASSFGPETTNEKLFF.